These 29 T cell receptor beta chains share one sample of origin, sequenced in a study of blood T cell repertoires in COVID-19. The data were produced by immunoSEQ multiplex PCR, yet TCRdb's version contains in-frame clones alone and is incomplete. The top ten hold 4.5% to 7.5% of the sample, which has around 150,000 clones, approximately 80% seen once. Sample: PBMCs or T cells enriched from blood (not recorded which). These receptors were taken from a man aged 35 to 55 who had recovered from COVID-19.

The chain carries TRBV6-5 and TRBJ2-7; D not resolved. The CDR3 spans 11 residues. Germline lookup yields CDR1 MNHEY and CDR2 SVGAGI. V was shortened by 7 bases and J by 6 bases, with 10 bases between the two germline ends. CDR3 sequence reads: CASTPGGEQYF. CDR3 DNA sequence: TGTGCCAGCACCCCAGGTGGCGAGCAGTACTTC.

CDR3 sequence reads: CASSQDRPLEQYV. The CDR3 nucleotides read TGTGCCAGCAGCCAGGACAGGCCGCTCGAGCAGTACGTC. The chain links TRBV12-3 or TRBV12-4 to TRBJ2-7, with 7 bases identical to TRBD1. The ends lost 6 bases at V and 6 bases at J; junction bases unmatched: 8. The CDR3 contains 13 residues.

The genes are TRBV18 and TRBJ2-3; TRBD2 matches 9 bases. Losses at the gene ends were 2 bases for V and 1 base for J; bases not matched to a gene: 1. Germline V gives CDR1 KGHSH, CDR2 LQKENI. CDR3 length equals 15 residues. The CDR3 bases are TGTGCCAGCTCACCAAGGACTAGCGGCACAGATACGCAGTATTTT. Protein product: CASSPRTSGTDTQYF.

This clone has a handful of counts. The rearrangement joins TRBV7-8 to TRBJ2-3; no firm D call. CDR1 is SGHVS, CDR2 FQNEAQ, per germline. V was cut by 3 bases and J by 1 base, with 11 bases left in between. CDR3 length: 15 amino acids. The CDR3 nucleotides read TGTGCCAGCAGCTTCCCCGGTGGTGGCACAGATACGCAGTATTTT. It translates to CASSFPGGGTDTQYF.

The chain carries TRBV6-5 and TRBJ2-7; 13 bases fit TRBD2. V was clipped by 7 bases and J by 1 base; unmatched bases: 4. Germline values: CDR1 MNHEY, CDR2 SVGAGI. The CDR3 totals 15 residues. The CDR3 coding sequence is TGTGCCAGCAAAACTAGCGGGGGGGAATCCTACGAGCAGTACTTC. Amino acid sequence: CASKTSGGESYEQYF.

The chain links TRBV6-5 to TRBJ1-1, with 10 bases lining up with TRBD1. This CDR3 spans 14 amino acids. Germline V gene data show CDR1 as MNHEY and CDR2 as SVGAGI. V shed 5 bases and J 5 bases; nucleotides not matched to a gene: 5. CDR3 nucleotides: TGTGCCAGCAGTCGACAGGGGGCATGGACTGAAGCTTTCTTT. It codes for CASSRQGAWTEAFF.

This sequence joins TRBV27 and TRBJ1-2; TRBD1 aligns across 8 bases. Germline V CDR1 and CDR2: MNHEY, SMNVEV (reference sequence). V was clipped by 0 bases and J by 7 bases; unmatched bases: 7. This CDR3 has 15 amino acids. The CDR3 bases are TGTGCCAGCAGTTTATCGGGACAGGTGACTGGTGGCTACACCTTC. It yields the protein CASSLSGQVTGGYTF.

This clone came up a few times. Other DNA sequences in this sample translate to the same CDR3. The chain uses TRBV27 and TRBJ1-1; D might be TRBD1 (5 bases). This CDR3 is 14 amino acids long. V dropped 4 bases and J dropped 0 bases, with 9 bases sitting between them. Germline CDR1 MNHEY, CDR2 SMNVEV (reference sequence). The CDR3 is CASSSQGMNTEAFF. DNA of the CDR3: TGTGCCAGCAGTTCCCAGGGCATGAACACTGAAGCTTTCTTT.

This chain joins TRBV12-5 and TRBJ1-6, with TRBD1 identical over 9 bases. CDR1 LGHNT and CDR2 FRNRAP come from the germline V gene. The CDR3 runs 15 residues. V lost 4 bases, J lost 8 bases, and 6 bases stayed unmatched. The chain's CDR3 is CASGSNTGGHSPLHF. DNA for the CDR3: TGTGCTAGTGGTTCCAATACAGGGGGCCATTCACCCCTCCACTTT.

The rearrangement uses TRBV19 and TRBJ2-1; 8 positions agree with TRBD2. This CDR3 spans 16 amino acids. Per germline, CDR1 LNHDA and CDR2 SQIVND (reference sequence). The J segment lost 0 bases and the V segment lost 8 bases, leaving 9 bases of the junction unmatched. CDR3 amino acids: CASQERGTSSYNEQFF. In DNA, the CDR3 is TGTGCCAGTCAAGAGCGGGGGACCAGCTCCTACAATGAGCAGTTCTTC.

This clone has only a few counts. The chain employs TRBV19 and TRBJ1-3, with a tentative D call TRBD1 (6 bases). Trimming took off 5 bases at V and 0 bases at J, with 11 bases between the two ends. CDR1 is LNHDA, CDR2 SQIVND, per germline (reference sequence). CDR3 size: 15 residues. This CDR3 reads CASSERTVSGNTIYF. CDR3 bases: TGTGCCAGTAGTGAGCGGACAGTCTCTGGAAACACCATATATTTT.

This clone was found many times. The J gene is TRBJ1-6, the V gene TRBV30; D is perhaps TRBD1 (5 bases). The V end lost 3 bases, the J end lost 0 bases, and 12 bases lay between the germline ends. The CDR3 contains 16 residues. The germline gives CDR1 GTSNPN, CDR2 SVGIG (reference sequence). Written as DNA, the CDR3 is TGTGCCTGGAGATTTGACAGTACCTCCTATAATTCACCCCTCCACTTT. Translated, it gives CAWRFDSTSYNSPLHF. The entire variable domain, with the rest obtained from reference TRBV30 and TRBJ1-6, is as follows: SQTIHQWPATLVQPVGSPLSLECTVEGTSNPNLYWYRQAAGRGLQLLFYSVGIGQISSEVPQNLSASRPQDRQFILSSKKLLLSDSGFYLCAWRFDSTSYNSPLHFGNGTRLTVT.

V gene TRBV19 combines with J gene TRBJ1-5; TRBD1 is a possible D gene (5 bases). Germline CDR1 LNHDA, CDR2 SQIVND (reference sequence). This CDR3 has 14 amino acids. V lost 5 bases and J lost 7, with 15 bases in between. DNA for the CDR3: TGTGCCAGTAGTTCCTCGACAGCCGGGCAGCCCCAGCATTTT. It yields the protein CASSSSTAGQPQHF. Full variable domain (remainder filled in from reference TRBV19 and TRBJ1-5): DGGITQSPKYLFRKEGQNVTLSCEQNLNHDAMYWYRQDPGQGLRLIYYSQIVNDFQKGDIAEGYSVSREKKESFPLTVTSAQKNPTAFYLCASSSSTAGQPQHFGDGTRLSIL.

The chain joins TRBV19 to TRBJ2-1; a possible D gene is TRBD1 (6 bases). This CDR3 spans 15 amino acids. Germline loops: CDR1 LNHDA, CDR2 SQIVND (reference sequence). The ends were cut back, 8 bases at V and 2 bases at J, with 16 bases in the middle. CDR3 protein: CASSKDRSTYNEQFF. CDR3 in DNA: TGTGCCAGTTCGAAGGACAGATCCACCTACAATGAGCAGTTCTTC.

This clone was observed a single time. CDR3 in amino acids: CASSLYLYQPQHF. In nucleotides, the CDR3 is TGTGCCAGCAGTTTGTACCTATATCAGCCCCAGCATTTT. The J gene is TRBJ1-5, the V gene TRBV27; D is unresolved. The CDR3 has 13 residues. Trimming took off 3 bases at V and 5 bases at J, with 8 bases between the two ends. Germline values: CDR1 MNHEY, CDR2 SMNVEV (reference sequence).

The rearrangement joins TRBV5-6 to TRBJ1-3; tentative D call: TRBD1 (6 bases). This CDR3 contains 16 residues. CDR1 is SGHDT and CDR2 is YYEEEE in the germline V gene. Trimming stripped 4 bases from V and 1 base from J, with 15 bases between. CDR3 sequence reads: CASSLGAGASGNTIYF. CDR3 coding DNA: TGTGCCAGCAGCCTGGGGGCGGGGGCGTCTGGAAACACCATATATTTT. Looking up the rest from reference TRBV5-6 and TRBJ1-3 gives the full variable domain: DAGVTQSPTHLIKTRGQQVTLRCSPKSGHDTVSWYQQALGQGPQFIFQYYEEEERQRGNFPDRFSGHQFPNYSSELNVNALLLGDSALYLCASSLGAGASGNTIYFGEGSWLTVV.

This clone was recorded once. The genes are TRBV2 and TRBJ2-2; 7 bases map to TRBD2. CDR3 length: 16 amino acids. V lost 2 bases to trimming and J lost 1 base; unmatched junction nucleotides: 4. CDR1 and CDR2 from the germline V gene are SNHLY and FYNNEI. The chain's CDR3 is CASSELRGRNTGELFF. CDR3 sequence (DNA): TGTGCCAGCAGTGAATTGCGGGGGAGGAACACCGGGGAGCTGTTTTTT.

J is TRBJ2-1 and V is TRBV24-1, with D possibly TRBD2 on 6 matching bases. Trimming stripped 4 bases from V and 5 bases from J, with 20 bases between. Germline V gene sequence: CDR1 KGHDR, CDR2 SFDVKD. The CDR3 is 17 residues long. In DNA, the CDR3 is TGTGCCACCAGTGACCCTCACGGAGGGCGCAAACACAATGAGCAGTTCTTC. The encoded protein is CATSDPHGGRKHNEQFF.

The DNA of the CDR3 is TGTGCCAGCAGATTTGGGACAGATTTTGGTCACTCCTACGAGCAGTACTTC. Encoded protein: CASRFGTDFGHSYEQYF. This chain joins TRBV27 and TRBJ2-7, with 7 bases matching TRBD1. Germline V gives CDR1 MNHEY, CDR2 SMNVEV (reference sequence). V lost 6 bases, J lost 0 bases, and 14 bases stayed unmatched. The length of the CDR3 is 17 residues.

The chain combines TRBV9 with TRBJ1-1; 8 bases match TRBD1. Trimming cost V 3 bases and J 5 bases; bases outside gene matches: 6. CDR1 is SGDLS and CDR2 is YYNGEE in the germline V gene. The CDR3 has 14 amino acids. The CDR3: CASSAVDRATEAFF. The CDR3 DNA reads TGTGCCAGCAGCGCCGTGGACAGGGCTACTGAAGCTTTCTTT.

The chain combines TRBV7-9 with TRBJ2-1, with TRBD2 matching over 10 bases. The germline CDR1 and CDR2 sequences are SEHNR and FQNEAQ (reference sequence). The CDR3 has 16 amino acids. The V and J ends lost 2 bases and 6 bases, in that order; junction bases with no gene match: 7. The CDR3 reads CASSLSLAGVGNEQFF. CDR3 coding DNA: TGTGCCAGCAGCTTAAGCCTAGCGGGGGTCGGCAATGAGCAGTTCTTC. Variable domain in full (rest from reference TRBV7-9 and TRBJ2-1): DTGVSQNPRHKITKRGQNVTFRCDPISEHNRLYWYRQTLGQGPEFLTYFQNEAQLEKSRLLSDRFSAERPKGSFSTLEIQRTEQGDSAMYLCASSLSLAGVGNEQFFGPGTRLTVL.

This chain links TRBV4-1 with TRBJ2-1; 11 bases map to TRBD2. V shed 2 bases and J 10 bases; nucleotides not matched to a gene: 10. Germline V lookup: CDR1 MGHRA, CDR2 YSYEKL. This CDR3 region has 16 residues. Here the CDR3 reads CASSQTVAGGFREQFF. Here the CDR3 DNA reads TGCGCCAGCAGCCAAACGGTAGCGGGGGGGTTCAGAGAGCAGTTCTTC.

CDR3 sequence reads: CASSQEIASGSTDTQYF. As DNA, the CDR3 is TGTGCCAGCAGCCAAGAGATCGCTAGCGGTAGCACAGATACGCAGTATTTT. This chain links TRBV4-2 with TRBJ2-3; 7 bases fit TRBD2. The junction had 6 bases not matched to a gene; V was cut back by 0 bases and J by 0 bases. Germline V CDR1 and CDR2: LGHNA, YNFKEQ. The CDR3 length is 17 residues.

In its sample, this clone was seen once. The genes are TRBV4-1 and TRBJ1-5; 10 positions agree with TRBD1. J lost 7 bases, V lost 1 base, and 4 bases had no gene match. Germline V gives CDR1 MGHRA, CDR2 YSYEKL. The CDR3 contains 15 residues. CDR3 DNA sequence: TGCGCCAGCAGCCAAGGAGGGACAGGGGACCAGCCCCAGCATTTT. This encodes CASSQGGTGDQPQHF.

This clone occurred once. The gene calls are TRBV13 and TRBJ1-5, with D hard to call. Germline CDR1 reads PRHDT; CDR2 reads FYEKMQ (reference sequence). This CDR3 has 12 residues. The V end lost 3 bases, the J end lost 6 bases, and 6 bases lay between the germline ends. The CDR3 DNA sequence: TGTGCCAGCAGCTTGGGCAGTCAGCCCCAGCATTTT. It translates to CASSLGSQPQHF. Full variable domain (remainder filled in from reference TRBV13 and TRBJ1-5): AAGVIQSPRHLIKEKRETATLKCYPIPRHDTVYWYQQGPGQDPQFLISFYEKMQSDKGSIPDRFSAQQFSDYHSELNMSSLELGDSALYFCASSLGSQPQHFGDGTRLSIL.

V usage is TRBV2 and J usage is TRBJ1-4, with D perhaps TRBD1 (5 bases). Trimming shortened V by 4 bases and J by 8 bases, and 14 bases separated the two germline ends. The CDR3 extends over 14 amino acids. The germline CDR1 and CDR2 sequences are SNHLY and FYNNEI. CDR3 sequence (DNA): TGTGCCAGCAGTGTCAGCCCCAGGGAAGAAAAACTGTTTTTT. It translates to CASSVSPREEKLFF.

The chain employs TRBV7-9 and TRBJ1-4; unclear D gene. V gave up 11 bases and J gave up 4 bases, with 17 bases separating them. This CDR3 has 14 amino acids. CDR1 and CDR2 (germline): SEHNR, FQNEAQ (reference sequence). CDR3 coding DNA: TGTGCCTCAACAGCGGTGGGTGGTAATGAAAAACTGTTTTTT. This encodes CASTAVGGNEKLFF. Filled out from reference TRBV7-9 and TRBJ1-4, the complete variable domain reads DTGVSQNPRHKITKRGQNVTFRCDPISEHNRLYWYRQTLGQGPEFLTYFQNEAQLEKSRLLSDRFSAERPKGSFSTLEIQRTEQGDSAMYLCASTAVGGNEKLFFGSGTQLSVL.

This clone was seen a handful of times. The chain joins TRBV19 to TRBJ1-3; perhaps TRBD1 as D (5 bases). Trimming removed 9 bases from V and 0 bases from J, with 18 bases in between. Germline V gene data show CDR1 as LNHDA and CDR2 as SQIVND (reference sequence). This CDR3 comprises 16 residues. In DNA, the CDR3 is TGTGCCAGAAGAACTATGGTGGGGCACTCTGGAAACACCATATATTTT. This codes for CARRTMVGHSGNTIYF.

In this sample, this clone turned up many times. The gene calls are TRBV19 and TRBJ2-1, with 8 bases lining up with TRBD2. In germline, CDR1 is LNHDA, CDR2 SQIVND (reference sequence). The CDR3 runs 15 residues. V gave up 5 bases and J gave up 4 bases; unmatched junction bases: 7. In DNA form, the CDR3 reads TGTGCCAGTAGTTTGGGAGCGGGGGAATACAATGAGCAGTTCTTC. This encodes CASSLGAGEYNEQFF.